A selection of T cell receptor beta chains follows, all from one sample in a study of T-cell reconstitution after alpha-beta-depleted transplantation in children. TCRdb ran MiXCR on the PCR reads and lists one entry per CDR3 protein. This table has 360,000 or so distinct CDR3 sequences, about a fifth appearing once. The material sequenced was PBMCs from the stem cell graft donor, taken from the stem cell graft. These TCRs come from a human donor who donated a stem cell graft to a child with acute myeloid leukemia. CDR3s include the opening cysteine and the closing phenylalanine or tryptophan. The D gene is left open where the match is weak. Clone size is shown for a subset of rows, as once, few, many or a class of expanded clone.

v_call: TRBV6-5
cdr3_length: 16
j_call: TRBJ2-2
clone_size: .
d_call: TRBD2
cdr3_nt: TGTGCCAGCAGTTACTCGCAGCGGGAGTACACCGGGGAGCTGTTTTTT
cdr3_aa: CASSYSQREYTGELFF

v_call: TRBV25-1
cdr3_length: 13
j_call: TRBJ2-3
clone_size: .
d_call: .
cdr3_nt: TGTGCCAGCAGTGAATCGAAGGAAGATACGCAGTATTTT
cdr3_aa: CASSESKEDTQYF

v_call: TRBV20-1
cdr3_length: 14
j_call: TRBJ2-3
clone_size: many
d_call: .
cdr3_nt: TGCAGTGCTGTAGCCCGGCGTGGATCAGATACGCAGTATTTT
cdr3_aa: CSAVARRGSDTQYF

v_call: TRBV5-1
cdr3_length: 15
j_call: TRBJ2-3
clone_size: few
d_call: TRBD1
cdr3_nt: TGCGCCAGCAGCTTGGCGGACAGGGAGACAGATACGCAGTATTTT
cdr3_aa: CASSLADRETDTQYF

v_call: TRBV7-8
cdr3_length: 17
j_call: TRBJ2-5
clone_size: few
d_call: TRBD2
cdr3_nt: TGTGCCAGCAGCCCCCCTGGGGCGGGAGGGCAGGAGAAAACCCAGTACTTC
cdr3_aa: CASSPPGAGGQEKTQYF

v_call: TRBV12-3/TRBV12-4
cdr3_length: 12
j_call: TRBJ2-1
clone_size: many
d_call: .
cdr3_nt: TGTGCCAGCAGCTCCGACAGTAATGAGCAGTTCTTC
cdr3_aa: CASSSDSNEQFF

v_call: TRBV12-3/TRBV12-4
cdr3_length: 14
j_call: TRBJ2-2
clone_size: .
d_call: .
cdr3_nt: TGTGCCAGCAGTTTAGGGACCGAGACCGGGGAGCTGTTTTTT
cdr3_aa: CASSLGTETGELFF

v_call: TRBV24-1
cdr3_length: 14
j_call: TRBJ2-1
clone_size: many
d_call: TRBD2
cdr3_nt: TGTGCCACCGAGAGGAGCGGGAGTATCGATGAGCAGTTCTTC
cdr3_aa: CATERSGSIDEQFF

v_call: TRBV24-1
cdr3_length: 13
j_call: TRBJ2-1
clone_size: .
d_call: .
cdr3_nt: TGTGCCACCAGTGAGCTCGCGGGGAATGAGCAGTTCTTC
cdr3_aa: CATSELAGNEQFF

v_call: TRBV20-1
cdr3_length: 14
j_call: TRBJ2-4
clone_size: many
d_call: .
cdr3_nt: TGCAGTGCTTCGACTATCTTGACTGGGAACATTCAGTACTTC
cdr3_aa: CSASTILTGNIQYF

v_call: TRBV7-6
cdr3_length: 15
j_call: TRBJ1-1
clone_size: .
d_call: TRBD1
cdr3_nt: TGTGCCAGCAGCTTAGGGACAGGGTTGAGCACTGAAGCTTTCTTT
cdr3_aa: CASSLGTGLSTEAFF

v_call: TRBV6-1
cdr3_length: 14
j_call: TRBJ1-1
clone_size: .
d_call: TRBD1
cdr3_nt: TGTGCCAGCAGGGGAGACAGGGTAGGAACTGAAGCTTTCTTT
cdr3_aa: CASRGDRVGTEAFF

v_call: TRBV4-3
cdr3_length: 12
j_call: TRBJ2-1
clone_size: few
d_call: .
cdr3_nt: TGCGCCAGCAGCCAAGATAGGGACCCGGGATTCTTC
cdr3_aa: CASSQDRDPGFF

v_call: TRBV29-1
cdr3_length: 14
j_call: TRBJ2-7
clone_size: .
d_call: TRBD1
cdr3_nt: TGCAGCGTTGCCCCCGGGACAGGGCCCTACGAGCAGTACTTC
cdr3_aa: CSVAPGTGPYEQYF

v_call: TRBV29-1
cdr3_length: 11
j_call: TRBJ2-7
clone_size: many
d_call: .
cdr3_nt: TGCAGCGTTGCGGGGTCCTACGAGCAGTACTTC
cdr3_aa: CSVAGSYEQYF

v_call: TRBV4-1
cdr3_length: 13
j_call: TRBJ2-3
clone_size: few
d_call: .
cdr3_nt: TGCGCCAGCAGCCAAGATGTTCACGATACGCAGTATTTT
cdr3_aa: CASSQDVHDTQYF

v_call: TRBV3-1
cdr3_length: 15
j_call: TRBJ2-1
clone_size: .
d_call: .
cdr3_nt: TGTGCCAGCAGCCAAGATTTATTTAGGGAGAATGAGCAGTTCTTC
cdr3_aa: CASSQDLFRENEQFF

v_call: TRBV29-1
cdr3_length: 14
j_call: TRBJ2-5
clone_size: many
d_call: .
cdr3_nt: TGCAGCGTTGATAGGGTGGGGCTCGGGGAGACCCAGTACTTC
cdr3_aa: CSVDRVGLGETQYF

v_call: TRBV6-4
cdr3_length: 16
j_call: TRBJ2-1
clone_size: few
d_call: TRBD2
cdr3_nt: TGTGCCAGCACCTTAGCGGGAGGTAAGAGGTACAATGAGCAGTTCTTC
cdr3_aa: CASTLAGGKRYNEQFF

v_call: TRBV28
cdr3_length: 16
j_call: TRBJ2-7
clone_size: .
d_call: TRBD1
cdr3_nt: TGTGCCAGCAGTCGACCCCGGGACAGGGGAGCCTACGAGCAGTACTTC
cdr3_aa: CASSRPRDRGAYEQYF

v_call: TRBV18
cdr3_length: 17
j_call: TRBJ1-2
clone_size: .
d_call: .
cdr3_nt: TGTGCCAGCTCACGGCCAGGGAAAGACAACCTAAACTATGGCTACACCTTC
cdr3_aa: CASSRPGKDNLNYGYTF

v_call: TRBV11-2
cdr3_length: 15
j_call: TRBJ2-5
clone_size: once
d_call: .
cdr3_nt: TGTGCCAGCAACTTAGATGGGCAGGGTTGGGAGACCCAGTACTTC
cdr3_aa: CASNLDGQGWETQYF

v_call: TRBV20-1
cdr3_length: 12
j_call: TRBJ2-7
clone_size: .
d_call: .
cdr3_nt: TGCAGTGCAAAGGCAGGGAACTACGAGCAGTACTTC
cdr3_aa: CSAKAGNYEQYF

v_call: TRBV7-2
cdr3_length: 16
j_call: TRBJ2-1
clone_size: few
d_call: TRBD2
cdr3_nt: TGTGCCAGCAGCCCCAGGTGGGCTAGCGGGTACAATGAGCAGTTCTTC
cdr3_aa: CASSPRWASGYNEQFF

v_call: TRBV7-2
cdr3_length: 15
j_call: TRBJ2-5
clone_size: few
d_call: TRBD1
cdr3_nt: TGTGCCAGCAGCCCCCGGTGGGGGACAGGGCAGACCCAGTACTTC
cdr3_aa: CASSPRWGTGQTQYF

v_call: TRBV28
cdr3_length: 13
j_call: TRBJ2-7
clone_size: .
d_call: .
cdr3_nt: TGTGCCAGCAGTTTAAGTCTGGCCTACGAGCAGTACTTC
cdr3_aa: CASSLSLAYEQYF

v_call: TRBV7-8
cdr3_length: 14
j_call: TRBJ2-5
clone_size: few
d_call: TRBD1
cdr3_nt: TGTGCCAGCAGCAAGACAGGGCCACAAGAGACCCAGTACTTC
cdr3_aa: CASSKTGPQETQYF

v_call: TRBV2
cdr3_length: 13
j_call: TRBJ2-2
clone_size: once
d_call: .
cdr3_nt: TGTGCCAGCAGTGATCACAGGGCCGGGGAGCTGTTTTTT
cdr3_aa: CASSDHRAGELFF

v_call: TRBV29-1
cdr3_length: 13
j_call: TRBJ1-4
clone_size: .
d_call: .
cdr3_nt: TGCAGCACGGAGGTTGGTGAAGCTGAAAAACTGTTTTTT
cdr3_aa: CSTEVGEAEKLFF

v_call: TRBV10-1
cdr3_length: 15
j_call: TRBJ2-5
clone_size: few
d_call: TRBD2
cdr3_nt: TGCGCCAGCAGTGAGGGGACTAGCGGGAGAGAGACCCAGTACTTC
cdr3_aa: CASSEGTSGRETQYF

v_call: TRBV25-1
cdr3_length: 15
j_call: TRBJ2-5
clone_size: .
d_call: .
cdr3_nt: TGTGCCAGCAGTGAACGGGGAAAGGGACAAGAGACCCAGTACTTC
cdr3_aa: CASSERGKGQETQYF

v_call: TRBV12-3/TRBV12-4
cdr3_length: 15
j_call: TRBJ2-7
clone_size: .
d_call: TRBD2
cdr3_nt: TGTGCCAGCAGTTTCCAGCGGGAGGGCAACTACGAGCAGTACTTC
cdr3_aa: CASSFQREGNYEQYF

v_call: TRBV5-5
cdr3_length: 15
j_call: TRBJ1-1
clone_size: many
d_call: .
cdr3_nt: TGTGCCAGCAGCTTGACGAATTCCGTGAACACTGAAGCTTTCTTT
cdr3_aa: CASSLTNSVNTEAFF

v_call: TRBV10-3
cdr3_length: 16
j_call: TRBJ2-1
clone_size: .
d_call: TRBD2
cdr3_nt: TGTGCCATCAGTGAGTCGACTAGCGGGACTGGGAATGAGCAGTTCTTC
cdr3_aa: CAISESTSGTGNEQFF

v_call: TRBV7-2
cdr3_length: 15
j_call: TRBJ1-4
clone_size: .
d_call: .
cdr3_nt: TGTGCCAGCAGCTGGGTTGGCAGAGGGGATGAAAAACTGTTTTTT
cdr3_aa: CASSWVGRGDEKLFF

v_call: TRBV20-1
cdr3_length: 14
j_call: TRBJ1-2
clone_size: many
d_call: .
cdr3_nt: TGCAGTGCTAGACAGGGACTTGACGGCTATGGCTACACCTTC
cdr3_aa: CSARQGLDGYGYTF

v_call: TRBV29-1
cdr3_length: 13
j_call: TRBJ2-7
clone_size: .
d_call: .
cdr3_nt: TGCAGCGTTGGGATCGGGGGCAGCGACGAGCAGTACTTC
cdr3_aa: CSVGIGGSDEQYF

v_call: TRBV5-6
cdr3_length: 16
j_call: TRBJ1-3
clone_size: .
d_call: .
cdr3_nt: TGTGCCAGCAGCTTACCAGGGATCGGCTCTGGAAACACCATATATTTT
cdr3_aa: CASSLPGIGSGNTIYF

v_call: TRBV28
cdr3_length: 13
j_call: TRBJ2-1
clone_size: .
d_call: .
cdr3_nt: TGTGCCAGCAGTTTGTTCGGGTACCATGAGCAGTTCTTC
cdr3_aa: CASSLFGYHEQFF

v_call: TRBV10-3
cdr3_length: 16
j_call: TRBJ1-5
clone_size: .
d_call: TRBD1
cdr3_nt: TGTGCCATCTCAGATGGGGGGCAGGGGGCAGGTGAGCCCCAGCATTTT
cdr3_aa: CAISDGGQGAGEPQHF

v_call: TRBV7-9
cdr3_length: 15
j_call: TRBJ2-2
clone_size: .
d_call: TRBD1
cdr3_nt: TGTGCCAGCAGCTCAATGGACAGGGGTACCGGGGAGCTGTTTTTT
cdr3_aa: CASSSMDRGTGELFF

v_call: TRBV5-1
cdr3_length: 14
j_call: TRBJ2-7
clone_size: .
d_call: .
cdr3_nt: TGCGCCAGCAGCCCGTCGGGCCTACTATACGAGCAGTACTTC
cdr3_aa: CASSPSGLLYEQYF

v_call: TRBV5-6
cdr3_length: 16
j_call: TRBJ2-2
clone_size: .
d_call: TRBD1
cdr3_nt: TGTGCCAGCAGCTTGCCGGGACAGACGAACACCGGGGAGCTGTTTTTT
cdr3_aa: CASSLPGQTNTGELFF

v_call: TRBV20-1
cdr3_length: 17
j_call: TRBJ2-3
clone_size: many
d_call: .
cdr3_nt: TGCAGTGCTAGAGATCCATGGGGAACCTTCAGCACAGATACGCAGTATTTT
cdr3_aa: CSARDPWGTFSTDTQYF

v_call: TRBV5-1
cdr3_length: 14
j_call: TRBJ2-3
clone_size: .
d_call: TRBD1
cdr3_nt: TGCGCCAGCAGCCCGGACAGGAGCACAGATACGCAGTATTTT
cdr3_aa: CASSPDRSTDTQYF

v_call: TRBV20-1
cdr3_length: 15
j_call: TRBJ2-7
clone_size: .
d_call: TRBD2
cdr3_nt: TGCAGTGCTAGGGCTCCGGCGGGAGGATCCTACGAGCAGTACTTC
cdr3_aa: CSARAPAGGSYEQYF

v_call: TRBV4-2
cdr3_length: 15
j_call: TRBJ2-7
clone_size: many
d_call: TRBD2
cdr3_nt: TGTGCCAGCAGCCAAGGGGGACTAGCGGAATACGAGCAGTACTTC
cdr3_aa: CASSQGGLAEYEQYF

v_call: TRBV7-8
cdr3_length: 14
j_call: TRBJ1-5
clone_size: few
d_call: .
cdr3_nt: TGTGCCAGCAGCTTAGCAGGGGCGCATCAGCCCCAGCATTTT
cdr3_aa: CASSLAGAHQPQHF

v_call: TRBV6-1
cdr3_length: 16
j_call: TRBJ2-2
clone_size: few
d_call: TRBD1
cdr3_nt: TGTGCCAGCAGGCGACAGGGGGTCGGGAACACCGGGGAGCTGTTTTTT
cdr3_aa: CASRRQGVGNTGELFF

v_call: TRBV3-1
cdr3_length: 17
j_call: TRBJ1-6
clone_size: .
d_call: TRBD1
cdr3_nt: TGTGCCAGCAGCCAAGATGCGGACAGGGTCATTAATTCACCCCTCCACTTT
cdr3_aa: CASSQDADRVINSPLHF

v_call: TRBV18
cdr3_length: 14
j_call: TRBJ2-5
clone_size: .
d_call: .
cdr3_nt: TGTGCCAGCTCACCACGGGGCGCACAAGAGACCCAGTACTTC
cdr3_aa: CASSPRGAQETQYF

v_call: TRBV29-1
cdr3_length: 11
j_call: TRBJ1-2
clone_size: .
d_call: .
cdr3_nt: TGCAGCGCCCCGGGGGAGGGTGGCTACACCTTC
cdr3_aa: CSAPGEGGYTF

v_call: TRBV6-1
cdr3_length: 15
j_call: TRBJ2-2
clone_size: few
d_call: .
cdr3_nt: TGTGCCAGCAGATGGGCCGCGAGGGATGGAGGGGAGCTGTTTTTT
cdr3_aa: CASRWAARDGGELFF

v_call: TRBV7-2
cdr3_length: 13
j_call: TRBJ2-7
clone_size: few
d_call: .
cdr3_nt: TGTGCCAGCAGCCGCCCGACGGGGCACGAGCAGTACTTC
cdr3_aa: CASSRPTGHEQYF

v_call: TRBV11-2
cdr3_length: 13
j_call: TRBJ1-1
clone_size: once
d_call: .
cdr3_nt: TGTGCCAGCAGCTTAAACTTGGACACTGAAGCTTTCTTT
cdr3_aa: CASSLNLDTEAFF